The 7 T cell receptor beta chains listed next were all sequenced from one sample in a study of CD8+ T cells in alopecia areata. Sequencing relied on a cDNA template that was reverse transcribed from extracted RNA. Data came from immunoSEQ multiplex PCR; TCRdb stores just in-frame clones and leaves some out. This table has 130,000 or so clones, about 59% appearing once. The treatment was: oral pan-JAK inhibitor, 5-10 mg twice daily. The sample was CD4+ T cells sorted from blood, taken at week 4, from a patient treated with tofacitinib. The source is a human donor with alopecia areata.

This chain links TRBV6-1 with TRBJ1-1, with D unclear. This CDR3 spans 13 amino acids. Germline lookup yields CDR1 MNHNS and CDR2 SASEGT. The V and J ends lost 2 bases and 7 bases respectively, with 11 bases between them. CDR3 coding DNA: TGTGCCAGCAGTGAATATATGGCAATTGAAGCTTTCTTT. Its translation is CASSEYMAIEAFF.

This clone turned up a few times. CDR3 sequence reads: CASSPRQGLPGYTF. CDR3 coding DNA: TGTGCCAGCAGCCCCCGACAGGGGCTTCCTGGCTACACCTTC. This chain uses TRBV7-2 with TRBJ1-2; TRBD1 matches at 8 bases. J was trimmed by 7 bases and V by 5 bases; bases with no gene match: 9. The CDR3 loop spans 14 amino acids. Germline CDR1 is SGHTA and CDR2 is FQGNSA.

The V call is TRBV27, the J call TRBJ2-5; TRBD2 matches at 14 bases. Trimming cost V 5 bases and J 1 base; bases outside gene matches: 6. Germline CDR1 MNHEY, CDR2 SMNVEV (reference sequence). This CDR3 is built from 17 residues. The CDR3 nucleotides are TGTGCCAGCAGTGAGGGGGGACTAGCGGGGGTCCAAGAGACCCAGTACTTC. Its protein product is CASSEGGLAGVQETQYF.

The gene calls are TRBV5-6 and TRBJ2-2; D is undetermined. V was pared by 2 bases and J by 4 bases, with 3 bases between. This CDR3 region has 12 residues. The germline CDR1 and CDR2 sequences are SGHDT and YYEEEE. The CDR3 DNA reads TGTGCCAGCAGCTTCGGCACCGGGGAGCTGTTTTTT. This codes for CASSFGTGELFF.

This rearrangement joins TRBV4-2 to TRBJ1-2; no definite D call. Per germline, CDR1 LGHNA and CDR2 YNFKEQ. Trimming took 0 bases from V and 3 from J, leaving 17 bases between them. The CDR3 is made up of 17 amino acids. The CDR3 DNA sequence: TGTGCCAGCAGCCAAGATCTTATACGACAAGGCGACTATGGCTACACCTTC. Translating it yields CASSQDLIRQGDYGYTF.

The rearrangement links TRBV5-1 to TRBJ1-1, with D possibly being TRBD1 (6 bases). The length of the CDR3 is 15 residues. V was pared by 4 bases and J by 4 bases, with 17 bases between. Germline CDR1 and CDR2: SGHRS and YFSETQ. CDR3 in amino acids: CASSPNREGGTEAFF. As DNA, the CDR3 is TGCGCCAGCAGCCCCAACCGGGAGGGGGGCACTGAAGCTTTCTTT.

CDR3 region: CASSSGGSGANVLTF. In DNA form, the CDR3 reads TGTGCCAGCAGCTCCGGGGGCTCTGGGGCCAACGTCCTGACTTTC. The rearrangement joins TRBV9 to TRBJ2-6, with TRBD2 as a possible D gene (6 bases). Per the germline V gene, CDR1 is SGDLS and CDR2 is YYNGEE. V was shortened by 4 bases and J by 0 bases, with 8 bases between the two germline ends. CDR3 length: 15 residues.